This T cell receptor beta chain is drawn from a study of OX40 agonist ivuxolimab in advanced cancers. Across the whole study: Across the patients, intravenous ivuxolimab was delivered every 2 weeks at 0.01 to 10 mg/kg. Previous treatment with anti-PD-1, anti-PD-L1 or anti-CTLA-4 therapy was allowed; about 37% had received some.

Peripheral blood came from all dose cohorts at three timepoints. Trimming stripped 5 bases from V and 1 base from J, with 8 bases between. Germline-derived CDR1 and CDR2 are SGHTA and FQGNSA. CDR3 length equals 13 residues. General study results and limits: There were, on average, more expanded clones in CD8+ T cells than in CD4+.

This clone came up a few times. The antigen remains undetermined. The method was immunoSEQ multiplex PCR; TCRdb's version includes in-frame clones alone and lacks a portion of them. The sample carries about 91,000 clones, under 90% recorded once. This TCR came from an adult with an advanced solid tumor such as melanoma, head and neck, liver or kidney cancer. This chain joins TRBV7-2 and TRBJ1-1, with D maybe TRBD1 (5 bases). The input for sequencing was CD4+ or CD8+ T cells sorted from blood, taken in a trial of the OX40 agonist ivuxolimab. In DNA, the CDR3 is TGTGCCAGCAGCCACGGGGCGAACACTGAAGCTTTCTTT. It yields the protein CASSHGANTEAFF.